This TCR beta chain was sequenced in a study of cytomegalovirus exposure and HLA in healthy donors. Whole-study results and caveats: What was likely a sequencing artifact was a cluster of highly shared sequence variants.

Germline CDR1 SSHAT, CDR2 FNYEAQ (reference sequence). The CDR3 length is 15 residues. The PCR was carried out with 60 Vbeta primers and 13 Jbeta primers. Profiled with immunoSEQ multiplex PCR; TCRdb holds only in-frame clones, not every one. The repertoire has tens of thousands of clones, roughly 84% of them found once; the top ten carry around 2.3%. A remark on this clone: Its antigen is not known. The germline gene is not matched at one end of the junction; a read error may be the cause.

The chain couples TRBV7-7 to TRBJ1-5; D unclear. The sample comprised PBMCs. This receptor was obtained from a man younger than 35 in good health and CMV-seronegative. CDR3 in DNA: TGTGCTAGCAGCTTAATGAGGAAGCACAATCAGCCCCAGCATTTT. It translates to CASSLMRKHNQPQHF.